The subject of this entry is one TCR beta chain. As yet, its antigen is unknown. The sample is drawn from a study of T cell responses to AZD1222 COVID-19 vaccine. Whole-study results and caveats: Only after the peak T cell response were repertoires sampled. In the spike-specific TCR repertoire, nearly half reportedly target unmutated variant regions. Along spike, vaccine-associated CD4 TCRs were found throughout, with dominance at 160-218 and 743-854.

This table comes from immunoSEQ multiplex PCR, and its TCRdb copy is limited to in-frame clones, with some not included. This table holds roughly 71,000 clones, less than 85% found once. This receptor was obtained from an adult in good health. This specimen consisted of peripheral blood, obtained on day 0 of AZD1222 vaccination.

The CDR3 sequence: CASSPLDRGGTGELFF. DNA of the CDR3: TGTGCCAGCAGCCCGCTGGACAGGGGGGGCACCGGGGAGCTGTTTTTT. The chain joins TRBV5-4 to TRBJ2-2; 10 bases match TRBD1. Germline-derived CDR1 and CDR2 are SGHNT and YYREEE (reference sequence). This CDR3 is built from 16 residues. Losses at the gene ends were 4 bases for V and 4 bases for J; bases not matched to a gene: 7.